This T cell receptor beta chain was identified in a study of human T cells and chemical hapten exposure. Background on the study: The variation in per-sample TCR yields arose mainly from small differences in pooled library volumes.

A few counts support this clonotype. The authors' total RNA extraction used unfractionated whole blood. Unique molecular identifiers were attached to individual cDNA molecules during library preparation. TCRdb re-called the reads through MiXCR, storing one row per CDR3 protein. Of 120,000 or so distinct CDR3 sequences detected, approximately 9.3% appear once; the ten largest clones hold over 1.1%. Source material: whole blood. The receptor was isolated from a human donor in good health. Some clones in this sample may be carry-over from other donors' samples.

The CDR3 region has the DNA TGTGCCAGCAGCCAAGATTGGCGGGCGGGCAACTATGGCTACACCTTC. Its protein is CASSQDWRAGNYGYTF. The chain links TRBV3-1 to TRBJ1-2; D unresolved. V lost 0 bases and J lost 2, with 13 bases in between. Germline CDR1 reads LGHDT; CDR2 reads YNNKEL (reference sequence). The CDR3 loop spans 16 amino acids.